This T cell receptor (beta chain) was retrieved from a study of blood T cells in healthy people across ages. Study findings and constraints: Unsorted PBMCs prevented conclusive naive versus antigen-experienced comparison. Donor CMV status, an unknown factor, possibly confounded changes in expanded clonotypes. Roughly linearly, TCR beta diversity per million T cells fell as age increased.

For the second PCR, which ran for roughly 6 to 12 cycles, a sample-barcoded 5' primer and a J-beta primer mix were used. TCRdb reprocessed the 5' RACE reads via MiXCR and lists one record per CDR3 protein. The profile shows around 850,000 distinct CDR3 sequences, approximately 35% of them singletons. Comment on this clonotype: The antigen remains undetermined.

This CDR3 spans 16 amino acids. V dropped 0 bases and J dropped 1; count of bases not matched to a gene: 4. In germline, CDR1 is LGHNA, CDR2 YSLEER. The chain couples TRBV4-3 to TRBJ2-5; 8 positions match TRBD2. The source of this sequence is a man younger than 35 in good health. Sequenced: blood. Here the CDR3 DNA reads TGCGCCAGCAGCCAAGAACCAGGGACTAGCCAAGAGACCCAGTACTTC. This sequence encodes CASSQEPGTSQETQYF.